Sequencing of this TCR beta chain was carried out in a study of blood T cell repertoires in COVID-19. Sequencing was performed with immunoSEQ multiplex PCR; in TCRdb, only in-frame clones are kept and a portion is missing. Among approximately 250,000 clones, 70% to 85% were seen once, and the ten largest hold approximately 15%. Unmatched junction bases numbered 14, after V lost 4 bases and J lost 4 bases. There are 17 residues in the CDR3. The V gene's germline CDR1 is SGHRS and CDR2 YFSETQ. This clonotype originated in a man aged 40-49 years who had recovered from COVID-19. J is TRBJ1-5 and V is TRBV5-1, with 7 nucleotides matching TRBD1. Sequenced sample: PBMCs or T cells enriched from blood (not recorded which). For the CDR3, the DNA is TGCGCCAGCAGCCCGGCTCCCCCGGGACAGACGAATCAGCCCCAGCATTTT. This codes for CASSPAPPGQTNQPQHF.